This record concerns one T cell receptor (beta chain) sequence. The data originate from a study of T cells in tuberculosis. After thawing and overnight rest, PBMC were stained with GMM-loaded CD1B tetramer, viability dye and anti-CD3 for sorting. The lipid loaded on the CD1B tetramers was C32 glucose monomycolate from Rhodococcus equi. The CDR3 loop spans 16 amino acids. CDR1 is LGHNA, CDR2 YNFKEQ, per germline. V lost 0 bases and J 5 bases, leaving 16 bases between the germline ends. Repertoires were generated with immunoSEQ multiplex PCR, while TCRdb's copy carries only in-frame clones and drops some. The top ten clones hold 21% of a sample with 55,000 to 60,000 clones, over 75% of them seen once.

The sequenced material came from CD1b-GMM tetramer-negative cells sorted from PBMCs. The TCR sequence derives from an adult woman with latent tuberculosis. This rearrangement joins TRBV4-2 to TRBJ1-1; perhaps TRBD1 as D (5 bases). In DNA form, the CDR3 reads TGTGCCAGCAGCCAAGAGGGACCCCGAAGCGGGACTGAAGCTTTCTTT. It is translated as CASSQEGPRSGTEAFF.